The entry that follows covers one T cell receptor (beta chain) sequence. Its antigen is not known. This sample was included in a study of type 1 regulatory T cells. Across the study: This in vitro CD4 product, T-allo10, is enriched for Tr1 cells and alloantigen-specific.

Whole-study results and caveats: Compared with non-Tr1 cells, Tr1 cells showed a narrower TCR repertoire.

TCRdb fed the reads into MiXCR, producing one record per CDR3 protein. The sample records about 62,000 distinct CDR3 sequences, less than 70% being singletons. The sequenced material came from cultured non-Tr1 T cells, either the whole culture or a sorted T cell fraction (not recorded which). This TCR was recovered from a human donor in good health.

The CDR3 sequence is CASSLDTGQGYEAFF. CDR3 DNA: TGTGCCAGCAGCTTAGATACGGGACAGGGGTATGAAGCTTTCTTT. The chain has TRBV11-1 and TRBJ1-1, with 10 bases matching TRBD1. The CDR3 sequence is 15 residues long. The ends lost 1 base at V and 7 bases at J; junction bases unmatched: 6. The V gene's germline CDR1 is SGHAT and CDR2 FQDESV (reference sequence).